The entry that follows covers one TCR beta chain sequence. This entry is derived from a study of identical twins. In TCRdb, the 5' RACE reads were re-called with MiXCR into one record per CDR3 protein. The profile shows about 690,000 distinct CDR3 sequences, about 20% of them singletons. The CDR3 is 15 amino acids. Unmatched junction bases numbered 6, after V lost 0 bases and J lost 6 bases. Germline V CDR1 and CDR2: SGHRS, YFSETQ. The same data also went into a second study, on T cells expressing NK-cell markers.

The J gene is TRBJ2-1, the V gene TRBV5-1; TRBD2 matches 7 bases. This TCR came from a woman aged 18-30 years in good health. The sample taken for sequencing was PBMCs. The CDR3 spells CASSLGLALGNEQFF. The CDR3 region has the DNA TGCGCCAGCAGCTTGGGACTAGCACTCGGCAATGAGCAGTTCTTC.